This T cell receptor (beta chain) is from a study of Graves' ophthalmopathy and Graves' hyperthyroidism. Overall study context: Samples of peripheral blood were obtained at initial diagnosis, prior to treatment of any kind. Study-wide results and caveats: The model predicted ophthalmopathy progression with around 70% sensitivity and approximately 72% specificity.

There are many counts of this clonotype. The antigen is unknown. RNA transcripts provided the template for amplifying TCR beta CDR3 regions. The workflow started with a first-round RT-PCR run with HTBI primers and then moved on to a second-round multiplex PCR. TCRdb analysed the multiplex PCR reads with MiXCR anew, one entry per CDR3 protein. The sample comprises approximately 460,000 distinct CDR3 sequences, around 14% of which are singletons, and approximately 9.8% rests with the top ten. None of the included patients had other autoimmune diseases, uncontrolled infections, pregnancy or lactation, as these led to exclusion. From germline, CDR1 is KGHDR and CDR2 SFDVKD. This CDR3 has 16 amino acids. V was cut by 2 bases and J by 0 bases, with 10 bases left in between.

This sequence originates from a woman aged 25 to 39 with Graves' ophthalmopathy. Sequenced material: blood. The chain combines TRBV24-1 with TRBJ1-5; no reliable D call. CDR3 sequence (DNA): TGTGCCACCAGTGATTCGCGGAGATATAGCAATCAGCCCCAGCATTTT. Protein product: CATSDSRRYSNQPQHF.